This record covers a single TCR beta chain. Its antigen is undetermined. The sample comes from a study of T-cell memory formation after mild COVID-19. Study results and caveats: Clones shrinking between day 15 and 85 showed a balanced CD4/CD8 split, and those that grew later tilted toward CD4+. The finding that pre-infection memory included some responding clones suggested that cross-reactive memory joined. Contracting clones localized mainly to CM and EM when CD4+ and mainly to EMRA when CD8+.

Each CDR3 protein gets one entry after TCRdb re-called the 5' RACE reads with MiXCR. Counted here are around 390,000 distinct CDR3 sequences, more than 15% occurring once; the ten biggest clones make up under 25%. V was pared by 1 base and J by 2 bases, with 14 bases between. The germline CDR1 and CDR2 sequences are SGHRS and YFSETQ. CDR3 size: 16 residues. Sequencing input: PBMCs or a T cell subset sorted from them (not recorded which). This sequence originates from a man between 18 and 35 years old who had mild COVID-19 (a few samples of this study predate the infection). Cell type and time point are not known. The chain recombines TRBV5-1 with TRBJ2-3; D possibly corresponds to TRBD2 (6 bases). The CDR3, as DNA: TGCGCCAGCAGCTTGTTTGGAGGGGTATTCACAGATACGCAGTATTTT. Translated: CASSLFGGVFTDTQYF.